One sample yielded the 29 T cell receptor beta chains listed below, sequenced in a study of control samples from healthy donors and cancer patients. Data came from immunoSEQ multiplex PCR; TCRdb stores just in-frame clones and leaves some out. The data show 100,000 to 150,000 clones, more than 90% seen once. Sequencing used blood. The receptors were gathered from a young man in good health.

The chain uses TRBV3-1 (or the pseudogene TRBV3-2) and TRBJ1-1; D perhaps matches TRBD1 (6 bases). The germline V gene encodes CDR1 LGHDT and CDR2 YNNKEL (reference sequence). This CDR3 spans 16 amino acids. The V and J ends lost 4 bases and 0 bases respectively, with 15 bases between them. DNA for the CDR3: TGTGCCAGCAGCCCGGGACACATAAGCATGAACACTGAAGCTTTCTTT. It specifies CASSPGHISMNTEAFF.

The V gene is TRBV4-2, the J gene TRBJ1-1; 8 nucleotides line up with TRBD1. Losses at the gene ends were 1 base for V and 0 bases for J; bases not matched to a gene: 1. The CDR3 runs to 15 residues. Germline CDR1 and CDR2: LGHNA and YNFKEQ. The CDR3: CASSQAGGVNTEAFF. For the CDR3, the DNA is TGTGCCAGCAGCCAAGCAGGGGGCGTGAACACTGAAGCTTTCTTT.

J is TRBJ2-3 and V is TRBV7-3; D is tentatively TRBD1 or TRBD2 (6 bases each). Germline CDR1 reads SGHTA; CDR2 reads FQGTGA. Trimming pared 0 bases from V and 7 bases from J, leaving 29 bases between. The CDR3 has 20 residues. The CDR3 DNA follows: TGTGCCAGCAGCTTAACGGGGGCCCAACCCTCGGGACTCATCCGCTATACGCAGTATTTT. This gives the protein CASSLTGAQPSGLIRYTQYF. The full variable domain, rest sourced from reference TRBV7-3 and TRBJ2-3, is GAGVSQTPSNKVTEKGKYVELRCDPISGHTALYWYRQSLGQGPEFLIYFQGTGAADDSGLPNDRFFAVRPEGSVSTLKIQRTERGDSAVYLCASSLTGAQPSGLIRYTQYFGPGTRLTVL.

The chain carries TRBV5-5 and TRBJ2-5; no clear D. V was clipped by 0 bases and J by 5 bases, with 8 bases between them. Germline CDR1 is SGHKS and CDR2 is YYEKEE (reference sequence). This CDR3 contains 13 residues. Here the CDR3 DNA reads TGTGCCAGCAGCTTGGCTCCCGTGGAGACCCAGTACTTC. This encodes CASSLAPVETQYF. Full variable domain (outside the CDR3, taken from reference TRBV5-5 and TRBJ2-5): DAGVTQSPTHLIKTRGQQVTLRCSPISGHKSVSWYQQVLGQGPQFIFQYYEKEERGRGNFPDRFSARQFPNYSSELNVNALLLGDSALYLCASSLAPVETQYFGPGTRLLVL.

This chain links TRBV5-4 with TRBJ2-7, with D possibly TRBD2 on 6 matching bases. CDR1 is SGHNT and CDR2 is YYREEE in the germline V gene (reference sequence). The CDR3 runs to 12 residues. The V gene lost 2 bases and the J gene lost 4 bases, with 7 bases spanning the gap. Here the CDR3 reads CASSFGGYEQYF. The CDR3 bases are TGTGCCAGCAGCTTCGGGGGATACGAGCAGTACTTC.

This chain links TRBV30 with TRBJ1-4, with a weak D call TRBD1 (6 bases). The CDR3 consists of 15 residues. The V end was cut by 8 bases, the J end by 8 bases, with 24 bases between. From germline, CDR1 is GTSNPN and CDR2 SVGIG (reference sequence). CDR3 coding DNA: TGTGCCGGGAAACTGATGGGACAACAAAACGAAAAACTGTTTTTT. Protein sequence: CAGKLMGQQNEKLFF.

V usage is TRBV3-1 (or the pseudogene TRBV3-2) and J usage is TRBJ1-6; 10 bases are a match to TRBD1. V was clipped by 0 bases and J by 9 bases; unmatched bases: 2. Germline values: CDR1 LGHDT, CDR2 YNNKEL (reference sequence). The CDR3 length is 15 residues. This CDR3 is CASSQERTGGSPLHF. CDR3 nucleotides: TGTGCCAGCAGCCAAGAGCGGACAGGGGGTTCACCCCTCCACTTT.

The gene calls are TRBV7-9 and TRBJ1-1; a possible D gene is TRBD1 (6 bases). The CDR3 length is 15 residues. The germline V gene has CDR1 SEHNR and CDR2 FQNEAQ (reference sequence). Trimming shortened V by 2 bases and J by 5 bases, and 15 bases separated the two germline ends. The CDR3 protein is CASSLRLGANTEAFF. The CDR3 DNA reads TGTGCCAGCAGCTTAAGGTTGGGGGCAAATACTGAAGCTTTCTTT.

The J gene is TRBJ1-1, the V gene TRBV4-1; 8 bases line up with TRBD1. The germline gives CDR1 MGHRA, CDR2 YSYEKL. The CDR3 loop spans 18 amino acids. V trimming: 2 bases; J trimming: 0 bases; junction bases outside the gene matches: 11. The CDR3, as DNA: TGCGCCAGCAGCCAAACCTCCTTTCGGACAGGGCTGAACACTGAAGCTTTCTTT. Translated: CASSQTSFRTGLNTEAFF.

This rearrangement joins TRBV18 to TRBJ1-1; D might be TRBD1 (5 bases). The CDR3 contains 19 residues. Germline V lookup: CDR1 KGHSH, CDR2 LQKENI. V lost 4 bases and J lost 3, with 27 bases in between. The CDR3 DNA follows: TGTGCCAGCTCACGAAACTGGGGACGGGGCGAGGAAGGGTACACTGAAGCTTTCTTT. It encodes CASSRNWGRGEEGYTEAFF.

The V and J genes are TRBV9 and TRBJ1-2, with D perhaps matching TRBD1 (6 bases). The germline gives CDR1 SGDLS, CDR2 YYNGEE. V lost 0 bases and J 8 bases, leaving 14 bases between the germline ends. This CDR3 is 14 amino acids long. This CDR3 is CASSVGAGAFGYTF. The CDR3 DNA follows: TGTGCCAGCAGCGTAGGGGCAGGGGCTTTCGGCTACACCTTC.

This chain connects TRBV5-1 to TRBJ2-4, with 10 bases aligning to TRBD2. The CDR3 runs 14 residues. CDR1 and CDR2 from the germline V gene are SGHRS and YFSETQ. The junction had 4 bases not matched to a gene; V was cut back by 3 bases and J by 7 bases. For the CDR3, the DNA is TGCGCCAGCAGCTCTAGCGGGGGTGACAACATTCAGTACTTC. Its protein product is CASSSSGGDNIQYF. Full variable domain (missing parts from reference TRBV5-1 and TRBJ2-4): KAGVTQTPRYLIKTRGQQVTLSCSPISGHRSVSWYQQTPGQGLQFLFEYFSETQRNKGNFPGRFSGRQFSNSRSEMNVSTLELGDSALYLCASSSSGGDNIQYFGAGTRLSVL.

This clone has just a few counts. The gene calls are TRBV19 and TRBJ1-2, with 7 positions matching TRBD1. This CDR3 is built from 17 residues. CDR1 is LNHDA and CDR2 is SQIVND in the germline V gene (reference sequence). The V and J ends lost 3 bases and 6 bases, in that order; junction bases with no gene match: 16. CDR3 in amino acids: CASSIILQRGTVNGYTF. DNA of the CDR3: TGTGCCAGTAGTATTATCTTACAGCGCGGGACAGTGAATGGCTACACCTTC.

The genes are TRBV4-2 and TRBJ1-1; D uncertain. The CDR3 contains 12 residues. With 8 bases removed from V and 8 bases from J, the gap between germline ends came to 15 bases. CDR1 is LGHNA and CDR2 is YNFKEQ in the germline V gene. For the CDR3, the DNA is TGTGCCAGCGCAGGCTTGGGGAACGAAGCTTTCTTT. Encoded protein: CASAGLGNEAFF.

This clone was detected only once. For the CDR3, the DNA is TGTGCCAGCAGTGAGGGACAGGGGGCGCATTCACCCCTCCACTTT. Amino acids: CASSEGQGAHSPLHF. The V call is TRBV2, the J call TRBJ1-6; 12 bases agree with TRBD1. Germline CDR1 reads SNHLY; CDR2 reads FYNNEI. After removal of 3 bases from V and 8 bases from J, the junction contained 2 bases not matched to a gene. This CDR3 has 15 amino acids.

The rearrangement links TRBV4-1 to TRBJ1-1; the D is unclear. V shed 2 bases and J shed 0 bases, with 10 bases lying between them. In germline, CDR1 is MGHRA, CDR2 YSYEKL. The CDR3 totals 15 residues. Here the CDR3 DNA reads TGCGCCAGCAGCCAACCCGGTGGTATGAACACTGAAGCTTTCTTT. It is translated as CASSQPGGMNTEAFF.

The chain is built from TRBV5-1 and TRBJ2-7; TRBD1 aligns across 7 bases. Looked up from germline, CDR1 is SGHRS and CDR2 is YFSETQ. The CDR3 extends over 15 amino acids. V lost 2 bases and J lost 4; bases outside the gene matches: 9. CDR3 coding DNA: TGCGCCAGCAGCTTAGGTTCAGGGGGTTGGTACGAGCAGTACTTC. It codes for CASSLGSGGWYEQYF.

The chain uses TRBV15 and TRBJ2-1; D is undetermined. Per the germline V gene, CDR1 is LNHNV and CDR2 is YYDKDF (reference sequence). Between the trimmed V and J ends, which lost 0 bases and 3 bases, there was a span of 12 bases. The CDR3 length is 16 residues. CDR3 region: CATSRDLIGDYNEQFF. The DNA for the CDR3 is TGTGCCACCAGCAGAGATCTTATTGGGGACTACAATGAGCAGTTCTTC.

J is TRBJ2-2 and V is TRBV2, with D hard to call. The V gene lost 8 bases and the J gene lost 5 bases, with 9 bases spanning the gap. Germline V gives CDR1 SNHLY, CDR2 FYNNEI. The CDR3 spans 12 residues. The CDR3 bases are TGTGCCAGCGTCTGGGGAACCGGGGAGCTGTTTTTT. This codes for CASVWGTGELFF.

J is TRBJ1-2 and V is TRBV2; 8 bases line up with TRBD1. The length of the CDR3 is 16 residues. Trimming removed 6 bases from V and 2 bases from J; junction bases left unmatched: 11. CDR1 is SNHLY, CDR2 FYNNEI, per germline. CDR3 residues: CASRDLRTGPNYGYTF. CDR3 bases: TGTGCCAGCAGGGATCTACGGACAGGGCCGAACTATGGCTACACCTTC.

This clone was recorded only once. The chain combines TRBV5-1 with TRBJ1-5; tentative D call: TRBD1 (6 bases). This CDR3 spans 13 amino acids. Germline CDR1 reads SGHRS; CDR2 reads YFSETQ. V was pared by 1 base and J by 5 bases, with 7 bases between. CDR3 protein: CASSLRGDQPQHF. CDR3 nucleotides: TGCGCCAGCAGCTTGAGGGGGGATCAGCCCCAGCATTTT.

V gene TRBV5-6 combines with J gene TRBJ2-2; D ambiguous. Looked up from germline, CDR1 is SGHDT and CDR2 is YYEEEE. This CDR3 comprises 13 residues. V dropped 0 bases and J dropped 5 bases, with 5 bases sitting between them. The CDR3 DNA reads TGTGCCAGCAGCTTGGAGGGAACCGGGGAGCTGTTTTTT. It specifies CASSLEGTGELFF.

This clone came up once. V usage is TRBV2 and J usage is TRBJ2-7; D is possibly TRBD1 (6 bases). Trimming cost V 5 bases and J 2 bases, with 7 bases left between them. From germline, CDR1 is SNHLY and CDR2 FYNNEI. CDR3 length equals 12 residues. This CDR3 is CASSSGAYEQYF. The CDR3 DNA sequence: TGTGCCAGCAGTTCAGGGGCCTACGAGCAGTACTTC.

The chain carries TRBV30 and TRBJ2-2; TRBD2 agrees at 16 bases. CDR1 and CDR2 from the germline V gene are GTSNPN and SVGIG (reference sequence). The CDR3 has 18 residues. V trimming: 1 base; J trimming: 5 bases; junction bases outside the gene matches: 7. The CDR3 reads CAWSARGLAGGRTGELFF. CDR3 DNA: TGTGCCTGGAGTGCCCGGGGACTAGCGGGGGGGCGGACCGGGGAGCTGTTTTTT.

The chain joins TRBV9 to TRBJ2-3; D is possibly TRBD1 or TRBD2 (6 bases each). The V gene lost 0 bases and the J gene lost 4 bases, with 9 bases spanning the gap. This CDR3 has 14 amino acids. Germline V gene data show CDR1 as SGDLS and CDR2 as YYNGEE. The CDR3 DNA reads TGTGCCAGCAGCGTAGAGGGGGGTTCAGATACGCAGTATTTT. Protein product: CASSVEGGSDTQYF.

A note on this clone: Compared with germline, one end of the junction differs, possibly owing to a read error. This rearrangement joins TRBV3-1 (or the pseudogene TRBV3-2) to TRBJ2-3, with 8 nucleotides matching TRBD1. The CDR3 extends over 13 amino acids. Germline lookup yields CDR1 LGHDT and CDR2 YNNKEL (reference sequence). CDR3 in amino acids: CASSQGGSTGDSF. CDR3 sequence (DNA): TGTGCCAGCAGCCAAGGGGGGTCGACAGGGGACAGTTTT.

The genes are TRBV9 and TRBJ2-3, with 12 bases that match TRBD2. V trimming: 0 bases; J trimming: 0 bases; junction bases outside the gene matches: 5. CDR3 length: 18 residues. Germline V lookup: CDR1 SGDLS, CDR2 YYNGEE. The CDR3 nucleotides read TGTGCCAGCAGCGTAGAGCTAGCGGGGGGGCGAAGCACAGATACGCAGTATTTT. Residues: CASSVELAGGRSTDTQYF.

The CDR3 here is CASSLAGGGGGEQYF. For the CDR3, the DNA is TGTGCCAGCAGCTTAGCCGGCGGGGGGGGCGGCGAGCAGTACTTC. The genes are TRBV7-9 and TRBJ2-7; 9 bases match TRBD2. V gave up 0 bases and J gave up 6 bases; unmatched junction bases: 6. The germline CDR1 and CDR2 sequences are SEHNR and FQNEAQ (reference sequence). The CDR3 covers 15 residues. Full variable domain (outside the CDR3, taken from reference TRBV7-9 and TRBJ2-7): DTGVSQNPRHKITKRGQNVTFRCDPISEHNRLYWYRQTLGQGPEFLTYFQNEAQLEKSRLLSDRFSAERPKGSFSTLEIQRTEQGDSAMYLCASSLAGGGGGEQYFGPGTRLTVT.

This clone was found once. The chain combines TRBV7-9 with TRBJ1-2; D is unresolved. From germline, CDR1 is SEHNR and CDR2 FQNEAQ (reference sequence). The CDR3 is made up of 13 amino acids. V was clipped by 1 base and J by 4 bases, with 7 bases between them. CDR3 protein: CASSLEQPYGYTF. The DNA of the CDR3 is TGTGCCAGCAGCTTAGAACAGCCCTATGGCTACACCTTC.